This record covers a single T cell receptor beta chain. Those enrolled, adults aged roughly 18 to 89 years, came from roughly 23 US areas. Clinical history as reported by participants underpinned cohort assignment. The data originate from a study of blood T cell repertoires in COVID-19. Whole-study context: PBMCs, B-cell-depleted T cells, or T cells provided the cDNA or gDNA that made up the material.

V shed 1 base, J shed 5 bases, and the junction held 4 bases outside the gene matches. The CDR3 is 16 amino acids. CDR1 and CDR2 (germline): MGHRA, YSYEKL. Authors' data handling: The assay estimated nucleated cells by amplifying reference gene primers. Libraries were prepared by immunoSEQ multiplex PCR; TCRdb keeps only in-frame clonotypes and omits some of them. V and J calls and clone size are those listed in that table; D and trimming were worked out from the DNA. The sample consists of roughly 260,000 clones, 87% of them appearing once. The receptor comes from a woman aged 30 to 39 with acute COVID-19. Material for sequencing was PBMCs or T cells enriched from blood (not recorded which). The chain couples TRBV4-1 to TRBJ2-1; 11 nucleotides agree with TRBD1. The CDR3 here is CASSQAGTGGHNEQFF. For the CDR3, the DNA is TGCGCCAGCAGCCAAGCAGGGACAGGGGGACACAATGAGCAGTTCTTC.